This T cell receptor (beta chain) was obtained from a study of regulatory T cells in long-lasting Graves disease. This clonotype was observed many times. From germline, CDR1 is SGHTA and CDR2 FQGTGA. The CDR3 has 16 residues. V was clipped by 5 bases and J by 5 bases, with 20 bases between them. Time point meaning: newly diagnosed GD, antithyroid drugs for less than 3 months. Researchers made the TCR library from RNA that was extracted from PBMCs. Arm-PCR with iRepertoire HTBI primers amplified the CDR3 regions for these TCR beta libraries. TCRdb re-called the multiplex PCR reads with MiXCR, one entry per CDR3 protein. The sample has fewer than 650,000 distinct CDR3 sequences; 15% to 20% are singletons. The data were also submitted as part of a second study, on T cells in Graves' hyperthyroidism and ophthalmopathy. That report adds: Graves' hyperthyroidism without ophthalmopathy progression within 18 months was termed stable.

Material: peripheral blood mononuclear cells (PBMCs), obtained at new diagnosis, from a patient treated with antithyroid drugs. V gene TRBV7-3 combines with J gene TRBJ2-3; D call uncertain. The sequence was obtained from a man between 18 and 35 years old with Graves disease. The CDR3 here is CASSVNGGKAGDTQYF. CDR3 bases: TGTGCCAGCAGCGTTAACGGTGGTAAGGCCGGAGATACGCAGTATTTT.